The rows below give T cell receptor beta chains drawn from one sample of a study of blood T cell repertoires in COVID-19. The table came from immunoSEQ multiplex PCR; TCRdb's copy has only in-frame clones and leaves some out. Altogether under 400,000 clones are present, about nine tenths being singletons, with the ten largest covering roughly 2.9%. Input material: peripheral blood. The receptors here all came from a woman under 40 with COVID-19, enrolled during active disease. CDR3s leave out the opening cysteine and the closing phenylalanine or tryptophan. Fields, in order: J gene, clone size, V gene, CDR3 protein. Expanded clones get a size class; other rows say once, few or many, or leave the size out.

J gene: TRBJ2-5; clone size: .; V gene: TRBV9; CDR3 protein: ASSVGLAGGLETQY
J gene: TRBJ2-7; clone size: .; V gene: TRBV7-9; CDR3 protein: ASSLAAQTYEQY
J gene: TRBJ1-2; clone size: few; V gene: TRBV5-4; CDR3 protein: ASSLEPSSYGYT
J gene: TRBJ2-7; clone size: .; V gene: TRBV30; CDR3 protein: AWSALMTSGYEQY
J gene: TRBJ1-5; clone size: .; V gene: TRBV28; CDR3 protein: ASTAGTVNQPQH
J gene: TRBJ2-2; clone size: .; V gene: TRBV28; CDR3 protein: ASGRTPNTGELF
J gene: TRBJ2-2; clone size: .; V gene: TRBV19; CDR3 protein: ASSNGLAATGELF
J gene: TRBJ2-6; clone size: .; V gene: TRBV5-4; CDR3 protein: ASLTQGALGANVLT
J gene: TRBJ2-1; clone size: .; V gene: TRBV10-3; CDR3 protein: AISEPGLAGPRIDNEQF
J gene: TRBJ2-7; clone size: once; V gene: TRBV10-2; CDR3 protein: ASSESSGTGSSYEQY
J gene: TRBJ1-5; clone size: .; V gene: TRBV5-1; CDR3 protein: ASSLEGGHSNQPQH
J gene: TRBJ1-2; clone size: few; V gene: TRBV23-1; CDR3 protein: ASSQSIRDRGDGYT
J gene: TRBJ1-2; clone size: .; V gene: TRBV29-1; CDR3 protein: SVGQDYGYT
J gene: TRBJ1-5; clone size: .; V gene: TRBV6-4; CDR3 protein: ASSDEWGQPQH
J gene: TRBJ2-1; clone size: .; V gene: TRBV2; CDR3 protein: ASSEQGHEQF
J gene: TRBJ1-2; clone size: .; V gene: TRBV3-1/TRBV3-2; CDR3 protein: ASSPGQLRGYT
J gene: TRBJ2-1; clone size: .; V gene: TRBV5-6; CDR3 protein: ASSLGGSDYNEQF
J gene: TRBJ2-3; clone size: .; V gene: TRBV5-4; CDR3 protein: ASSLGGVGADTQY
J gene: TRBJ2-7; clone size: .; V gene: TRBV28; CDR3 protein: AAEDRANYEQY
J gene: TRBJ2-7; clone size: once; V gene: TRBV14; CDR3 protein: ASSQTVSSYEQY
J gene: TRBJ1-5; clone size: once; V gene: TRBV7-2; CDR3 protein: ASSYRDSNQPQH
J gene: TRBJ2-2; clone size: .; V gene: TRBV13; CDR3 protein: ASSTRLAGSTGELF
J gene: TRBJ1-4; clone size: .; V gene: TRBV5-8; CDR3 protein: ASSTGQVNEKLF
J gene: TRBJ2-7; clone size: .; V gene: TRBV29-1; CDR3 protein: SVVPAGVTYEQY